The next 25 T cell receptor beta chains were all read from a single sample in a study of blood T cell repertoires in COVID-19. Here immunoSEQ multiplex PCR was the method, and the copy in TCRdb shows in-frame clones only, minus some. The sample has tens of thousands of clones, 70% to 90% seen once; the top ten hold around 4.9%. The sequencing sample was made of peripheral blood. These receptors all come from a woman of 80 years or more with active COVID-19.

The V gene is TRBV12-1, the J gene TRBJ1-5; the table's D call of TRBD1 was not tested on the DNA. TRBV12-1 counts as a pseudogene. The CDR3 spans 13 residues. The CDR3 sequence: CASRDSSNQPQHF. The CDR3 bases are TGTGCCAGCCGGGACAGTAGCAATCAGCCCCAGCATTTT.

The chain is built from TRBV7-9 and TRBJ1-2; TRBD1 agrees at 9 bases. The CDR3 totals 17 residues. Losses at the gene ends were 5 bases for V and 3 bases for J; bases not matched to a gene: 13. Germline-derived CDR1 and CDR2 are SEHNR and FQNEAQ (reference sequence). For the CDR3, the DNA is TGTGCCAGCAGCCGCGACAGGGGGATACGACTTGACTATGGCTACACCTTC. Translation: CASSRDRGIRLDYGYTF.

The CDR3 spells CASSRWGRGGGNEKLFF. In nucleotides, the CDR3 is TGCGCCAGCAGCAGATGGGGCCGTGGGGGGGGCAATGAAAAACTGTTTTTT. The chain couples TRBV23-1 to TRBJ1-4; tentative D call: TRBD1 (6 bases). TRBV23-1 is an open reading frame whose function is uncertain. Between the trimmed V and J ends, which lost 6 bases and 5 bases, there was a span of 22 bases. The CDR3 consists of 17 residues.

The chain links TRBV9 to TRBJ2-6; TRBD1 matches 7 bases. The CDR3 is made up of 17 amino acids. Losses at the gene ends were 4 bases for V and 4 bases for J; bases not matched to a gene: 11. The V gene's germline CDR1 is SGDLS and CDR2 YYNGEE. CDR3 region: CASSTRTGPTGANVLTF. CDR3 DNA sequence: TGTGCCAGCAGCACACGGACAGGTCCCACGGGGGCCAACGTCCTGACTTTC.

The chain joins TRBV6-1 to TRBJ2-3, with 10 bases that match TRBD2. The germline gives CDR1 MNHNS, CDR2 SASEGT. This CDR3 comprises 18 residues. Losses at the gene ends were 4 bases for V and 1 base for J; bases not matched to a gene: 11. In DNA, the CDR3 is TGTGCCAGCAGTGCCCGGGCCGGGACTAGCGTTGGCACAGATACGCAGTATTTT. It yields the protein CASSARAGTSVGTDTQYF.

This rearrangement joins TRBV28 to TRBJ1-5; no definite D call. Looked up from germline, CDR1 is MDHEN and CDR2 is SYDVKM. V was clipped by 6 bases and J by 3 bases, with 9 bases between them. This CDR3 is built from 13 residues. The CDR3 region is CASRYDSNQPQHF. The CDR3 nucleotides read TGTGCCAGCAGATACGACTCCAATCAGCCCCAGCATTTT.

The V and J genes are TRBV11-3 and TRBJ2-3, with TRBD2 matching over 9 bases. This CDR3 is built from 15 residues. Germline V gene sequence: CDR1 SGHNT, CDR2 YENEEA. V shed 5 bases and J 2 bases; nucleotides not matched to a gene: 5. The CDR3 DNA is TGTGCCAGCAGCGTAGGACTAGCGATCACAGATACGCAGTATTTT. This codes for CASSVGLAITDTQYF.

Here the CDR3 reads CASLDSAEGGYYEQYF. The CDR3 nucleotides are TGCGCCAGTCTCGATAGCGCCGAGGGTGGCTACTACGAGCAGTACTTC. The rearrangement joins TRBV23-1 to TRBJ2-7; a weak D match, TRBD2 (5 bases). TRBV23-1 is identified as an open reading frame with a role that is uncertain. The V end was cut by 9 bases, the J end by 3 bases, with 24 bases between. This CDR3 has 16 residues.

As concerns this clone: Other DNA sequences within the sample encode an identical CDR3. The chain employs TRBV28 and TRBJ2-1, with 11 bases fitting TRBD2. This CDR3 spans 16 amino acids. Per the germline V gene, CDR1 is MDHEN and CDR2 is SYDVKM. The trim removed 5 bases at V and 3 bases at J, leaving 6 bases unmatched. DNA of the CDR3: TGTGCCAGCAGTACGACTAGCGGGACTTTCTACAATGAGCAGTTCTTC. Amino acids: CASSTTSGTFYNEQFF.

This chain connects TRBV5-1 to TRBJ2-2; 8 bases align to TRBD2. The CDR3 is 15 amino acids. Losses at the gene ends were 1 base for V and 5 bases for J; bases not matched to a gene: 4. The V gene's germline CDR1 is SGHRS and CDR2 YFSETQ. The DNA for the CDR3 is TGCGCCAGCAGCTTGAGGAGCGGGAGAACCGGGGAGCTGTTTTTT. It yields the protein CASSLRSGRTGELFF.

V gene TRBV19 combines with J gene TRBJ1-5, with 8 nucleotides matching TRBD1. Germline CDR1 reads LNHDA; CDR2 reads SQIVND (reference sequence). The CDR3 is made up of 18 amino acids. V dropped 2 bases and J dropped 2; count of bases not matched to a gene: 11. In nucleotides, the CDR3 is TGTGCCAGTAGTATACGGACAGGGAGAGGGGTGGGCAATCAGCCCCAGCATTTT. Its protein product is CASSIRTGRGVGNQPQHF.

This clone turned up a few times. This chain joins TRBV2 and TRBJ2-1; D perhaps matches TRBD2 (5 bases). V lost 3 bases and J 4 bases, leaving 13 bases between the germline ends. This CDR3 region has 15 residues. CDR1 is SNHLY, CDR2 FYNNEI, per germline. The CDR3: CASSDSRGNYNEQFF. The CDR3 DNA reads TGTGCCAGCAGTGACTCTAGAGGGAATTACAATGAGCAGTTCTTC.

V is TRBV28 and J is TRBJ2-5, with a weak D call TRBD1 (5 bases). Between the trimmed V and J ends, which lost 7 bases and 6 bases, there was a span of 24 bases. CDR1 and CDR2 (germline): MDHEN, SYDVKM. This CDR3 region has 16 residues. The CDR3 spells CASTTRLARGHKTQYF. The CDR3 DNA reads as TGTGCCAGCACCACTCGACTCGCTAGGGGTCATAAGACCCAGTACTTC. The entire variable domain, with the rest obtained from reference TRBV28 and TRBJ2-5, is as follows: DVKVTQSSRYLVKRTGEKVFLECVQDMDHENMFWYRQDPGLGLRLIYFSYDVKMKEKGDIPEGYSVSREKKERFSLILESASTNQTSMYLCASTTRLARGHKTQYFGPGTRLLVL.

The V and J genes are TRBV6-5 and TRBJ1-5; D uncertain. V dropped 6 bases and J dropped 1 base, with 10 bases sitting between them. CDR3 length equals 14 residues. CDR1 is MNHEY, CDR2 SVGAGI, per germline. The CDR3 region has the DNA TGTGCCAGCAGAGGAGGGCAGAGCAATCAGCCCCAGCATTTT. Translated, it gives CASRGGQSNQPQHF.

V usage is TRBV24-1 and J usage is TRBJ2-1; TRBD2 agrees at 14 bases. The CDR3 runs 17 residues. Trimming took 4 bases from V and 7 from J; bases not matched to a gene: 8. The germline V gene has CDR1 KGHDR and CDR2 SFDVKD. Here the CDR3 DNA reads TGTGCCACCAGTGACCGGACTAGCGGGAGGTCCTGGAATGAGCAGTTCTTC. Translation gives CATSDRTSGRSWNEQFF.

This clone has a single count. This chain links TRBV28 with TRBJ1-1; 7 nucleotides line up with TRBD1. The germline V gene has CDR1 MDHEN and CDR2 SYDVKM. The J segment lost 1 base and the V segment lost 6 bases, leaving 5 bases of the junction unmatched. There are 14 residues in the CDR3. The CDR3: CASSRGGTNTEAFF. Written as DNA, the CDR3 is TGTGCCAGCAGCCGAGGGGGCACGAACACTGAAGCTTTCTTT.

The chain is built from TRBV4-2 and TRBJ2-2; D remains unclear. Trimming removed 5 bases from V and 1 base from J, with 11 bases in between. There are 15 residues in the CDR3. The germline gives CDR1 LGHNA, CDR2 YNFKEQ. The CDR3 region has the DNA TGTGCCAGCAGCGCCCGTAAGCAGAACACCGGGGAGCTGTTTTTT. It translates to CASSARKQNTGELFF.

This chain connects TRBV24-1 to TRBJ2-1, with TRBD2 matching 12 bases. This CDR3 spans 19 amino acids. The V gene end was trimmed by 5 bases and the J gene end by 2 bases; junction bases not matched to a gene: 12. Germline CDR1 KGHDR, CDR2 SFDVKD. CDR3 in DNA: TGTGCCACCAGTGGACCGGGACTAGCGGGCCCTAAAGCCTACAATGAGCAGTTCTTC. It yields the protein CATSGPGLAGPKAYNEQFF.

The rearrangement uses TRBV4-3 and TRBJ2-7; 9 bases fit TRBD2. The tail of the sequence fits TRBJ2-1 better, so the J call may be wrong. Germline-derived CDR1 and CDR2 are LGHNA and YSLEER. This CDR3 is 19 amino acids long. The CDR3 sequence: CASSQDFPPASGIYNEQFF. The DNA for the CDR3 is TGCGCCAGCAGCCAAGATTTCCCCCCAGCTAGCGGGATCTACAATGAGCAGTTCTTC.

V usage is TRBV28 and J usage is TRBJ1-2; 8 bases are shared with TRBD1. In germline, CDR1 is MDHEN, CDR2 SYDVKM. CDR3 length equals 16 residues. Germline trimming cut 6 bases from V and 5 bases from J; bases unmatched to any gene: 14. In DNA form, the CDR3 reads TGTGCCAGCAGCGTAATTCGAACAGGGGGAGGTTATGGCTACACCTTC. It translates to CASSVIRTGGGYGYTF.

This chain links TRBV29-1 with TRBJ2-1, with TRBD2 matching 14 bases. The CDR3 consists of 15 residues. Germline V lookup: CDR1 SQVTM, CDR2 ANQGSEA. J was trimmed by 7 bases and V by 5 bases; bases with no gene match: 7. This chain's CDR3 is CSVKTGTSGGNEQFF. The CDR3 DNA is TGCAGCGTTAAAACCGGGACTAGCGGGGGAAATGAGCAGTTCTTC.

In its sample, this clone was seen once. V and J are TRBV20-1 and TRBJ2-2; TRBD2 agrees at 13 bases. Germline CDR1 and CDR2: DFQATT and SNEGSKA (reference sequence). This CDR3 comprises 18 residues. The ends lost 3 bases at V and 3 bases at J; junction bases unmatched: 10. This CDR3 reads CSASYGLAGVRDTGELFF. DNA for the CDR3: TGCAGTGCTAGTTACGGACTAGCGGGAGTAAGGGACACCGGGGAGCTGTTTTTT.

This clone was recorded only once. The chain carries TRBV30 and TRBJ2-6; TRBD2 agrees at 11 bases. The junction had 14 bases not matched to a gene; V was cut back by 2 bases and J by 2 bases. The germline V gene has CDR1 GTSNPN and CDR2 SVGIG (reference sequence). The CDR3 consists of 20 residues. The CDR3 region is CAWSSTFMLAGGAGANVLTF. CDR3 DNA sequence: TGTGCCTGGAGTTCGACATTCATGCTAGCGGGAGGTGCTGGGGCCAACGTCCTGACTTTC. Full variable domain (missing parts from reference TRBV30 and TRBJ2-6): SQTIHQWPATLVQPVGSPLSLECTVEGTSNPNLYWYRQAAGRGLQLLFYSVGIGQISSEVPQNLSASRPQDRQFILSSKKLLLSDSGFYLCAWSSTFMLAGGAGANVLTFGAGSRLTVL.

The rearrangement uses TRBV4-1 and TRBJ2-3; 10 nucleotides match TRBD2. CDR1 and CDR2 from the germline V gene are MGHRA and YSYEKL. The CDR3 runs to 19 residues. V shed 4 bases, J shed 0 bases, and the junction held 13 bases outside the gene matches. CDR3 nucleotides: TGCGCCAGCAGCCGCGCCTCCGGGACTAGCGTGTCTAGCACAGATACGCAGTATTTT. Translating it yields CASSRASGTSVSSTDTQYF.

The chain recombines TRBV9 with TRBJ1-2; D is unclear. Germline assignment: CDR1 SGDLS and CDR2 YYNGEE. V lost 8 bases, J lost 0 bases, and 11 bases lay in between. The CDR3 extends over 13 amino acids. The CDR3 nucleotides are TGTGCCAGTGGTCGGTTAACTAACTATGGCTACACCTTC. It specifies CASGRLTNYGYTF. The complete variable domain, with remaining parts taken from reference TRBV9 and TRBJ1-2, reads DSGVTQTPKHLITATGQRVTLRCSPRSGDLSVYWYQQSLDQGLQFLIQYYNGEERAKGNILERFSAQQFPDLHSELNLSSLELGDSALYFCASGRLTNYGYTFGSGTRLTVV.